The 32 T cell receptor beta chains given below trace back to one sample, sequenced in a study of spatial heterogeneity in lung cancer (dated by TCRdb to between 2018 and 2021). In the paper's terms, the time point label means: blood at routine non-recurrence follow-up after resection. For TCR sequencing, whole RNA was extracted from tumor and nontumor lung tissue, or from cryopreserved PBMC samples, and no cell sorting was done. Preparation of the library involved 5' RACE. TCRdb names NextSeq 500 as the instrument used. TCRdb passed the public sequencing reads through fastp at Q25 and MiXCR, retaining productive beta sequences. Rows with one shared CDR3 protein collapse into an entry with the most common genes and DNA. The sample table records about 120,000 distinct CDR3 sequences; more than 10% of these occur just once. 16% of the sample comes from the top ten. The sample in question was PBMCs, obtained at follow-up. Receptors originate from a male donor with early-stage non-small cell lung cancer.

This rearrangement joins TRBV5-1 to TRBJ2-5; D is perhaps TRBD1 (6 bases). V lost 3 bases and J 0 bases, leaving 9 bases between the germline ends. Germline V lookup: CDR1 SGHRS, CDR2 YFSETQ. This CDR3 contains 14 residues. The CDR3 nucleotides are TGCGCCAGCAGCTCCGGACAGAACCAAGAGACCCAGTACTTC. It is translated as CASSSGQNQETQYF.

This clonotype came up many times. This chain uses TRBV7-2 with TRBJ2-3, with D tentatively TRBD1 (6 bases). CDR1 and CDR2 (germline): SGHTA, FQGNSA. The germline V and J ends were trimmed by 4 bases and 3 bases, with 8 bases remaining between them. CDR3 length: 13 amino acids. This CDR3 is CASSSQGTDTQYF. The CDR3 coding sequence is TGTGCCAGCAGCTCTCAGGGGACAGATACGCAGTATTTT. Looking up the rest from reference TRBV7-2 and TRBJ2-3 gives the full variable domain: GAGVSQSPSNKVTEKGKDVELRCDPISGHTALYWYRQSLGQGLEFLIYFQGNSAPDKSGLPSDRFSAERTGGSVSTLTIQRTQQEDSAVYLCASSSQGTDTQYFGPGTRLTVL.

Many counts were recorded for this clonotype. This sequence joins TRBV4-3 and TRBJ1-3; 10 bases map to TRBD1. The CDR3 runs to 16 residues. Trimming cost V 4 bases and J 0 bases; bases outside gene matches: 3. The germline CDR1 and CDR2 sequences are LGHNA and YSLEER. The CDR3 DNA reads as TGCGCCAGCAGCCCGTGGACAGGGGGCTCTGGAAACACCATATATTTT. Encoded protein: CASSPWTGGSGNTIYF.

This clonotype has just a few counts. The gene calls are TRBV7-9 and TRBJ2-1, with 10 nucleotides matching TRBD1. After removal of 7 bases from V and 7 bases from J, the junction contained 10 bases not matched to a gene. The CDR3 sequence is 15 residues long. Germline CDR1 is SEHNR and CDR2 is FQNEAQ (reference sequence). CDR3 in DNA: TGTGCCAGCATCCCCAGACAGGGGGCGCGGAATGAGCAGTTCTTC. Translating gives CASIPRQGARNEQFF. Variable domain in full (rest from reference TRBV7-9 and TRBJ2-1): DTGVSQNPRHKITKRGQNVTFRCDPISEHNRLYWYRQTLGQGPEFLTYFQNEAQLEKSRLLSDRFSAERPKGSFSTLEIQRTEQGDSAMYLCASIPRQGARNEQFFGPGTRLTVL.

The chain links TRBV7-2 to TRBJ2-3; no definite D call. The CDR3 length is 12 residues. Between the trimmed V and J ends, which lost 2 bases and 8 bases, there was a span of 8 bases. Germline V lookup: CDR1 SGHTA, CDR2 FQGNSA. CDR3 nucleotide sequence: TGTGCCAGCAGCTTAACCCTCGGTACGCAGTATTTT. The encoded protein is CASSLTLGTQYF.

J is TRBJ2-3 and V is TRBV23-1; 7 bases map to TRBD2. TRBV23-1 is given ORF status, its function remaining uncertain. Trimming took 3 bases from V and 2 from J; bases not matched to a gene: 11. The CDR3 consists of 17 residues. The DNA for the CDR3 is TGCGCCAGCAGTCAGTCCGCGGGGGAGCTCTCCACAGATACGCAGTATTTT. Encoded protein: CASSQSAGELSTDTQYF.

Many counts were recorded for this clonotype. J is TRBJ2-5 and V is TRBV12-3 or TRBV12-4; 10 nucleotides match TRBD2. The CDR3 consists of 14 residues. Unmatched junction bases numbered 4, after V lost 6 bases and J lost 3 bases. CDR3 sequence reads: CASRPGLAEETQYF. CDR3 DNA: TGTGCCAGCAGACCTGGACTAGCGGAAGAGACCCAGTACTTC.

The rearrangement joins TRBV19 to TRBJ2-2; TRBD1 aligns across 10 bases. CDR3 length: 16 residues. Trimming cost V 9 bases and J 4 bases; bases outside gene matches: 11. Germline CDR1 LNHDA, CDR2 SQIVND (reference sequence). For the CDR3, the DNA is TGTGCCAGCCGACTACCGGGACAGGGGACCACCGGGGAGCTGTTTTTT. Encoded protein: CASRLPGQGTTGELFF.

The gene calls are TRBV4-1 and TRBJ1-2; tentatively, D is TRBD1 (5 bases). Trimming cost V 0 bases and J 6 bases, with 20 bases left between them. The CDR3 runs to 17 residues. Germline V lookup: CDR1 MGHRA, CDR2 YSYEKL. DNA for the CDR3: TGCGCCAGCAGCCAAGATCAAGGGAACAGGAACTTCCATGGCTACACCTTC. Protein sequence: CASSQDQGNRNFHGYTF.

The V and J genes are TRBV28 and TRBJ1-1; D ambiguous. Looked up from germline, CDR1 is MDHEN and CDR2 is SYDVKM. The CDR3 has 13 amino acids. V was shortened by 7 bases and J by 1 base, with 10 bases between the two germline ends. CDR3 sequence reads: CASTLRPNTEAFF. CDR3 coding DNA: TGTGCCAGCACCCTGCGACCGAACACTGAAGCTTTCTTT.

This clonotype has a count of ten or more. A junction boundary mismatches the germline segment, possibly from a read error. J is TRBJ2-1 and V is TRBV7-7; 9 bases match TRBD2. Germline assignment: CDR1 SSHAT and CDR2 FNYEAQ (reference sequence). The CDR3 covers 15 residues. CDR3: CASSQGLANLNEQFF. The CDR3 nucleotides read TGTGCTAGCAGCCAGGGACTAGCTAATTTGAATGAGCAGTTCTTC.

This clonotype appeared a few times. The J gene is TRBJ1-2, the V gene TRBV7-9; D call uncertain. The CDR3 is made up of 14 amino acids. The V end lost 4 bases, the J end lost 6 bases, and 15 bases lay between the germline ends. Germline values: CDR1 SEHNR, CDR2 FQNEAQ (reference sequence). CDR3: CASSSSGWRDGYTF. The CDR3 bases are TGTGCCAGCAGCTCCAGTGGTTGGCGGGATGGCTACACCTTC.

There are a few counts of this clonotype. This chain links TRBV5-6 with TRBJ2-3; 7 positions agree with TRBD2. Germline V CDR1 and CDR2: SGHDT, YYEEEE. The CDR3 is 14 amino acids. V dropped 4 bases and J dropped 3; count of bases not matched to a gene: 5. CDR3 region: CASSPGTNTDTQYF. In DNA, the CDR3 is TGTGCCAGCAGCCCAGGGACTAATACAGATACGCAGTATTTT.

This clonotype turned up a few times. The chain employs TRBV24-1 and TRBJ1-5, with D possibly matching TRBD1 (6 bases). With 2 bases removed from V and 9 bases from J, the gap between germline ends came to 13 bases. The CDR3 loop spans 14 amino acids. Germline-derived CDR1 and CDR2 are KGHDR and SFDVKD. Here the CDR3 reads CATSDYRAGRPQHF. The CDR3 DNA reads TGTGCCACCAGTGATTACAGGGCAGGTCGGCCCCAGCATTTT.

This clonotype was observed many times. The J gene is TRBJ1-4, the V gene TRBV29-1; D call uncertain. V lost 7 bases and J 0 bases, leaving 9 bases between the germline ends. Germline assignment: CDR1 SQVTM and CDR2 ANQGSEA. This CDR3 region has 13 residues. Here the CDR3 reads CSAHSATNEKLFF. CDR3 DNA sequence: TGCAGCGCCCACAGCGCAACTAATGAAAAACTGTTTTTT.

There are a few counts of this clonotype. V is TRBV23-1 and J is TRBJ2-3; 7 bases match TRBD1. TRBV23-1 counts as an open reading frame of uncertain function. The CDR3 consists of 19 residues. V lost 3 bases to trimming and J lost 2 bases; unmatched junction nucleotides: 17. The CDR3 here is CASSHKRKSPGQYTDTQYF. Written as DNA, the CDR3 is TGCGCCAGCAGTCATAAGCGTAAAAGCCCGGGACAGTACACAGATACGCAGTATTTT.

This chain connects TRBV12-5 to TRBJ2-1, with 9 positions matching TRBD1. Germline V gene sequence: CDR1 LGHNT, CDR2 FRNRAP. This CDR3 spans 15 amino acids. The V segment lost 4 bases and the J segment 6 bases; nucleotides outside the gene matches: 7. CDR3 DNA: TGTGCTAGTGGTTACGGGACAGGGTGCTCCAATGAGCAGTTCTTC. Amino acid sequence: CASGYGTGCSNEQFF.

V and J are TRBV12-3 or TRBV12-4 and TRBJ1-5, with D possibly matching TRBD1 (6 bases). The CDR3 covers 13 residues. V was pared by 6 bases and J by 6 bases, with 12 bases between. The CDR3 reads CASRQGFAQPQHF. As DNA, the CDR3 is TGTGCCAGCAGACAGGGTTTCGCTCAGCCCCAGCATTTT.

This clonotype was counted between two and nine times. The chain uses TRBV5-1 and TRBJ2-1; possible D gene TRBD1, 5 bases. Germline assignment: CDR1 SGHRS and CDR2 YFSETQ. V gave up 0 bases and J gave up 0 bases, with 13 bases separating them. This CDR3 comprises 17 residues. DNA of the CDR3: TGCGCCAGCAGCTTGGCCGTTAGACAGAGCTCCTACAATGAGCAGTTCTTC. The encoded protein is CASSLAVRQSSYNEQFF.

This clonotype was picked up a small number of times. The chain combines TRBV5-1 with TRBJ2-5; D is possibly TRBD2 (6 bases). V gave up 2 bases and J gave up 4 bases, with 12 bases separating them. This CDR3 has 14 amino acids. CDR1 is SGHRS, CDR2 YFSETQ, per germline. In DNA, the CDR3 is TGCGCCAGCAGCTTCGGGACCGGGGGAGAGACCCAGTACTTC. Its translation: CASSFGTGGETQYF.

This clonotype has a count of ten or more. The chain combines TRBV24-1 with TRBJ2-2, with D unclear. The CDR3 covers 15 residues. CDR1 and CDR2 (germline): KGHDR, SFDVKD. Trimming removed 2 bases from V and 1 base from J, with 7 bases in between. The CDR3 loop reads CATSDSMKNTGELFF. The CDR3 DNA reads TGTGCCACCAGTGATTCGATGAAGAACACCGGGGAGCTGTTTTTT.

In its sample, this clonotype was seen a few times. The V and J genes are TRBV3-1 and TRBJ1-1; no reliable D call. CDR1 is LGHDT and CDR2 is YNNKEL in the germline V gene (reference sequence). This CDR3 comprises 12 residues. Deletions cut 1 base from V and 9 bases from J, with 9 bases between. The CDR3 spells CASSQGRRQAFF. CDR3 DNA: TGTGCCAGCAGCCAAGGAAGACGGCAAGCTTTCTTT.

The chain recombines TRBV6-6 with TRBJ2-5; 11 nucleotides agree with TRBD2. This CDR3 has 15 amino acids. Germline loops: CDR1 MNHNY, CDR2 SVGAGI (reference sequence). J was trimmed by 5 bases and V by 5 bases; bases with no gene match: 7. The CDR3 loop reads CASSGGTSGGETQYF. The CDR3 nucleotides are TGTGCCAGCAGTGGAGGGACTAGCGGAGGGGAGACCCAGTACTTC.

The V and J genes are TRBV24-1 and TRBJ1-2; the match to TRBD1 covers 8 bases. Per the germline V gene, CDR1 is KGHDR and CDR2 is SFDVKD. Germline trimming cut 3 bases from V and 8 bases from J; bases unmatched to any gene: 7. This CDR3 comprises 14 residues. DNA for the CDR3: TGTGCCACCAGTGATCCTGGACAGGGAGTCGGCTACACCTTC. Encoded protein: CATSDPGQGVGYTF.

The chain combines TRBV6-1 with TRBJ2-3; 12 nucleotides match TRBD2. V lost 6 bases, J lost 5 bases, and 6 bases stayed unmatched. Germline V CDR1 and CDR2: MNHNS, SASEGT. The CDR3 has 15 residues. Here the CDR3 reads CASSAWTSGEDTQYF. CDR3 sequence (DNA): TGTGCCAGCAGCGCCTGGACTAGCGGGGAAGATACGCAGTATTTT.

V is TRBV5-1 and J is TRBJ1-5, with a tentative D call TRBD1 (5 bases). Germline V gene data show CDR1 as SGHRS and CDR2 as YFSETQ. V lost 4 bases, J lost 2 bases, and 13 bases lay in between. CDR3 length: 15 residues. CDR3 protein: CASSTGTERNQPQHF. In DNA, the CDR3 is TGCGCCAGCAGCACCGGGACGGAACGCAATCAGCCCCAGCATTTT.

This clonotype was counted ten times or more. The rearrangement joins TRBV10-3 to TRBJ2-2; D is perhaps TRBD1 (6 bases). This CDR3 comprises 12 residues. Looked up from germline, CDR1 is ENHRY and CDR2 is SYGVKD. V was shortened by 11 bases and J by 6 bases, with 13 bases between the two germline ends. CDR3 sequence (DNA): TGTGCCGTGCAGGGGTACGCCGGGGAGCTGTTTTTT. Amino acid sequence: CAVQGYAGELFF.

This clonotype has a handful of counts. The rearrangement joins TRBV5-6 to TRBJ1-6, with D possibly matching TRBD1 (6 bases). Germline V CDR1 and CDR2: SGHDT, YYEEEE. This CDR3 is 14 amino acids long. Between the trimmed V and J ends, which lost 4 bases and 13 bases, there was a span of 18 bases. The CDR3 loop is CASSAARQGMPLHF. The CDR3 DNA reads TGTGCCAGCAGCGCCGCCCGTCAGGGGATGCCCCTCCACTTT.

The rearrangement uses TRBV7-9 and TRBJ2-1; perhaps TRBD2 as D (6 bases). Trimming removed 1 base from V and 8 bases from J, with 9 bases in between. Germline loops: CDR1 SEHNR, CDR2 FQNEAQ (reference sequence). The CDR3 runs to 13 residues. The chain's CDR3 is CASSLGPSDEQFF. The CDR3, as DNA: TGTGCCAGCAGCTTAGGACCTAGCGATGAGCAGTTCTTC.

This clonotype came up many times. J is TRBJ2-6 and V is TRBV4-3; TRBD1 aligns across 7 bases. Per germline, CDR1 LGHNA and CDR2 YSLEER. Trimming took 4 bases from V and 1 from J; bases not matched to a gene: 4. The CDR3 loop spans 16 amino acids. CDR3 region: CASSLRQGSGANVLTF. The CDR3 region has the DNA TGCGCCAGCAGCCTCCGACAGGGTTCTGGGGCCAACGTCCTGACTTTC.

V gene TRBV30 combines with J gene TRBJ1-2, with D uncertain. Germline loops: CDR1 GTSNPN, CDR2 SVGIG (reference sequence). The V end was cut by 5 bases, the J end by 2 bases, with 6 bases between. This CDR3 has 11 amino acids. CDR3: CAWALNYGYTF. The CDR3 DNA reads TGTGCCTGGGCCCTCAACTATGGCTACACCTTC.

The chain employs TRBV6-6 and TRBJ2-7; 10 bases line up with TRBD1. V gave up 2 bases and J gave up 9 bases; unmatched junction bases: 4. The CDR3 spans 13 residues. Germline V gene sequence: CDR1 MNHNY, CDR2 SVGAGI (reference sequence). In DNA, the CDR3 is TGTGCCAGCAGTTACGGACAGGGGGGGGTGCAGTACTTC. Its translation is CASSYGQGGVQYF.